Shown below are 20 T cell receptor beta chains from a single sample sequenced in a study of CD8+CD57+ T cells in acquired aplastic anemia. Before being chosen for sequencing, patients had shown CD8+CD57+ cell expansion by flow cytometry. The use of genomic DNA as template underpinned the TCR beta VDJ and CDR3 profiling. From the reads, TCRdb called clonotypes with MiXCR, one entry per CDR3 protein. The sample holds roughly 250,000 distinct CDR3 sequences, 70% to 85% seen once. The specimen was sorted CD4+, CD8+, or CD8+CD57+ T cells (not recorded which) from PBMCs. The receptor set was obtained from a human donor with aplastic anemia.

CDR3 residues: CASTQGTAGLGILTSNSPLHF. The DNA for the CDR3 is TGTGCCAGCACCCAGGGGACGGCGGGTCTAGGGATCCTAACTTCAAATTCACCCCTCCACTTT. V gene TRBV4-2 combines with J gene TRBJ1-6; D is possibly TRBD1 (6 bases). The CDR3 has 21 amino acids. Germline V gene lookup returns CDR1 LGHNA and CDR2 YNFKEQ. Deletions cut 7 bases from V and 7 bases from J, with 35 bases between.

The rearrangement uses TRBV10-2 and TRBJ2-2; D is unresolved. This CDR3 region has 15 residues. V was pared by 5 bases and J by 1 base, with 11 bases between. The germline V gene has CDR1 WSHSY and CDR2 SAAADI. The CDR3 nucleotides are TGCGCCAGCAGTCCTCGACACCTGAACACCGGGGAGCTGTTTTTT. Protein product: CASSPRHLNTGELFF.

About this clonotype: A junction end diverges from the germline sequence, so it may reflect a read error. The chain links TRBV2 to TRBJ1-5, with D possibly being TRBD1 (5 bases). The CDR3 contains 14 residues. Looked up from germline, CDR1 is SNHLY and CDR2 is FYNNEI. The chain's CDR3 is CASSDADSNQPYFF. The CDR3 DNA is TGTGCCAGCAGTGACGCCGACAGCAATCAGCCGTATTTTTTT.

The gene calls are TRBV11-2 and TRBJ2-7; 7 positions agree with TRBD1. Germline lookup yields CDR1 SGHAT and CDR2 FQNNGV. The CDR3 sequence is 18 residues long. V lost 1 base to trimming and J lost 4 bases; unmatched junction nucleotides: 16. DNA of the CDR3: TGTGCCAGCAGCTTAGTAGGACAGGCCCTGAAAGGGTCATACGAGCAGTACGTC. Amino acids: CASSLVGQALKGSYEQYV.

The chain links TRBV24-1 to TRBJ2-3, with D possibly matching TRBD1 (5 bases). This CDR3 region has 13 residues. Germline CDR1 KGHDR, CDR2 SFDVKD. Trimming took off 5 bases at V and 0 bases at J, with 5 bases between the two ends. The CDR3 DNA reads TGTGCCACCAGTGGGGGCAGCACAGATACGCAGTATTTT. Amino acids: CATSGGSTDTQYF.

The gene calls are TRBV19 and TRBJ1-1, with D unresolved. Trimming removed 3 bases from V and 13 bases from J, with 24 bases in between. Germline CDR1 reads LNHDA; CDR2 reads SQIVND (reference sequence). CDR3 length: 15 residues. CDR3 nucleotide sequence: TGTGCCAGTAGTATGGCGGGCGGAACCTACAATGAGCATTTCTTT. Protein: CASSMAGGTYNEHFF.

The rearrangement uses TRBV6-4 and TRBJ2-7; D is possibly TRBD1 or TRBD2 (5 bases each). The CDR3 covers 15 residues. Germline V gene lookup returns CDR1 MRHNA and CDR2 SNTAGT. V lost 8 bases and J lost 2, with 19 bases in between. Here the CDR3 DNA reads TGTGCCAGCGTAACACCGAAAGGGACGACCTACGAGCAGTACTTC. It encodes CASVTPKGTTYEQYF.

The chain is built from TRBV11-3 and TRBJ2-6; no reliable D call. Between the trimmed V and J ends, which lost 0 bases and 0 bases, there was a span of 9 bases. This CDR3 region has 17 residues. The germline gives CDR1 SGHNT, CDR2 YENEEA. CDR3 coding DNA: TGTGCCAGCAGCTTAGATCTGATACCCTCTGGGGCCAACGTCCTGACTTTC. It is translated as CASSLDLIPSGANVLTF. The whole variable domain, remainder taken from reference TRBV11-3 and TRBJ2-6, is EAGVVQSPRYKIIEKKQPVAFWCNPISGHNTLYWYLQNLGQGPELLIRYENEEAVDDSQLPKDRFSAERLKGVDSTLKIQPAELGDSAVYLCASSLDLIPSGANVLTFGAGSRLTVL.

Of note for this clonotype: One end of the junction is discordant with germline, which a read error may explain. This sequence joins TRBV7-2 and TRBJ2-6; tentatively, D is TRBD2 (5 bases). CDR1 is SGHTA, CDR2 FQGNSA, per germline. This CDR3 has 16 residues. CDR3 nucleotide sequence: TGTGCCAGCAGCGTAGCGACCAGCCAAAAGGCCAACGTCCTGACTTTC. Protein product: CASSVATSQKANVLTF.

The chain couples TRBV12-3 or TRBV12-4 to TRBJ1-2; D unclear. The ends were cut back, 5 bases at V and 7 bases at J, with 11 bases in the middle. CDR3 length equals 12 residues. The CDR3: CASSRVKAGYTF. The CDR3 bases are TGTGCCAGCAGTCGGGTTAAGGCTGGCTACACCTTC.

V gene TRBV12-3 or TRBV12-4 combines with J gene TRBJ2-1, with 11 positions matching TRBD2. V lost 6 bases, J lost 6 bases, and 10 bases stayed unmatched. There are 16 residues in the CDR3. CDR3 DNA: TGTGCCAGCAGCTGGTCTAGCGGGGGGTTTTTCAATGAGCAGTTCTTC. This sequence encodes CASSWSSGGFFNEQFF.

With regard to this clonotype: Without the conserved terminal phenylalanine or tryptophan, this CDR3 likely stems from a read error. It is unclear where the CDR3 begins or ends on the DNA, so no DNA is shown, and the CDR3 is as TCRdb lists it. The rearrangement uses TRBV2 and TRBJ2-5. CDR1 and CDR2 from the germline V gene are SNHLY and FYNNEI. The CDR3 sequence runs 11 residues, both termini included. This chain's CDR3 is CASSVGETHEY.

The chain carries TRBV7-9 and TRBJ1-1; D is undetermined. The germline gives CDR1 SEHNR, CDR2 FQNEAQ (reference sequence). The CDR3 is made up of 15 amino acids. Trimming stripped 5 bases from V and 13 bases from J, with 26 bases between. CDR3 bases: TGTGCCAGCAGCGCCCAACTAGCGGGAGACCATACGCATTTCTTT. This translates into CASSAQLAGDHTHFF.

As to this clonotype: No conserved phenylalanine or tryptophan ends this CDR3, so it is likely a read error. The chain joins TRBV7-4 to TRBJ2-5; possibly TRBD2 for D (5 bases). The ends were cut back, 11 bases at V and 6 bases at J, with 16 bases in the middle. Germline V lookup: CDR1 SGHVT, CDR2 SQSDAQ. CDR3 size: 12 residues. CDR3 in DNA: TGTGCCGGCCAGAGGGCTAGGAAGACCCAGTACCAC. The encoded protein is CAGQRARKTQYH.

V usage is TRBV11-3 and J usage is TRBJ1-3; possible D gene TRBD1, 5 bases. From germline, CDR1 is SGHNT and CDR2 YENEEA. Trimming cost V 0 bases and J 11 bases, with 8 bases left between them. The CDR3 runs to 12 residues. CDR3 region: CASSLDLTAIYF. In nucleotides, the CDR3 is TGTGCCAGCAGCTTAGATCTGACAGCCATATATTTT.

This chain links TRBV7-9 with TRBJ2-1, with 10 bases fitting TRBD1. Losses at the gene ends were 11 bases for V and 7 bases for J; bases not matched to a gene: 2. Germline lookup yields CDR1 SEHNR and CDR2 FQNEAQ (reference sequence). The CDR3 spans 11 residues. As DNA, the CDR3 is TGTGCCGGACAGGGGGGGAATGAGCAGTTCTTC. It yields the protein CAGQGGNEQFF.

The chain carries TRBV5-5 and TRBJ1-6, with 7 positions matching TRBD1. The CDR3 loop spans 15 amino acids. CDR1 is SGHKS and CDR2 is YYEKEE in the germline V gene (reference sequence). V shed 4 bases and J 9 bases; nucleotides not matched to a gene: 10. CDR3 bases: TGTGCCAGCAGCATAGGGGGCTGGATGAGTTCACCCCTCCACTTT. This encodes CASSIGGWMSSPLHF.

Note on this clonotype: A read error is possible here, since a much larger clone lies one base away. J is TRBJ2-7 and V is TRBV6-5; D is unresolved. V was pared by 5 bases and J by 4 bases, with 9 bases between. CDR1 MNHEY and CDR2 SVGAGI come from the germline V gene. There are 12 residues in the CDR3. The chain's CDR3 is CASSNGWYEQYF. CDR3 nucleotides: TGTGCCAGCAGTAACGGGTGGTACGAGCAGTACTTC.

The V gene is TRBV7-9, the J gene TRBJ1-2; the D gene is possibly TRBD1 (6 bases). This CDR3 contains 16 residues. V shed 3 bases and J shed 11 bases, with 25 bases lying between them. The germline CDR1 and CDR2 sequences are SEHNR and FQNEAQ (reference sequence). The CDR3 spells CASSFQRRGGSYEYTF. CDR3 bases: TGTGCCAGCAGCTTTCAAAGAAGGGGGGGGAGCTATGAGTACACCTTC.

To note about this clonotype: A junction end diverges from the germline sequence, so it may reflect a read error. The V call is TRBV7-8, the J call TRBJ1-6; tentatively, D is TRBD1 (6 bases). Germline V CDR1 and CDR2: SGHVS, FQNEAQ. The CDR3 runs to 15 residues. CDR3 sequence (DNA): TGTGCCAGCAGTTTAGCGGGGGCTGGCGATTCACCGCACCACTTT. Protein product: CASSLAGAGDSPHHF. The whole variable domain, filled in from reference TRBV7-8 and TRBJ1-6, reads GAGVSQSPRYKVAKRGQDVALRCDPISGHVSLFWYQQALGQGPEFLTYFQNEAQLDKSGLPSDRFFAERPEGSVSTLKIQRTQQEDSAVYLCASSLAGAGDSPHHFGNGTRLTVT.